This is a list of T cell receptor beta chains from one sample in a study of CD8 T cells in ankylosing spondylitis. Each CDR3 protein is one row after TCRdb ran MiXCR on the 5' RACE reads. The sample shows 25,000 to 30,000 distinct CDR3 sequences, about 5.3% of them seen only once. The specimen sequenced was blood, either unsorted or a sorted T cell fraction (not recorded which). These receptors all stem from a female donor with ankylosing spondylitis or in good health (not recorded which). Each CDR3 is given with its conserved first and last residue. D genes are given only for firm matches. Rows give clone size only sometimes, using once, few, many, or a class for an expanded clone.

many | TRBJ2-1 | TRBV9 | NA | TGTGCCAGCAGCGTGGCGGGGGCCGGGTACAATGAGCAGTTCTTC | CASSVAGAGYNEQFF
many | TRBJ2-1 | TRBV9 | TRBD2 | TGTGCCAGCAGGGCTAGCGGCGCCAATGAGCAGTTCTTC | CASRASGANEQFF
NA | TRBJ1-3 | TRBV9 | NA | TGTGCCAGCACCAGGGGTGGAAACACCATATATTTT | CASTRGGNTIYF
many | TRBJ2-5 | TRBV9 | TRBD1 | TGTGCCAGCAGCGTAGGACAGGGCAGCCAAGAGACCCAGTACTTC | CASSVGQGSQETQYF
many | TRBJ1-1 | TRBV9 | NA | TGTGCCAGCAGCGTAGGTGAGAATGAAGCTTTCTTT | CASSVGENEAFF
many | TRBJ1-6 | TRBV9 | NA | TGTGCCAGCAGCCCCGTCCCAAGGTGGAATTCACCCCTCCACTTT | CASSPVPRWNSPLHF
few | TRBJ2-1 | TRBV9 | NA | TGTGCCAGCAGCCCTCCTGTAAGCTCCTACAATGAGCAGTTCTTC | CASSPPVSSYNEQFF
many | TRBJ1-6 | TRBV9 | NA | TGTGCCAGCAGCGTAGGACAGCAAAATTCACCCCTCCACTTT | CASSVGQQNSPLHF
many | TRBJ1-1 | TRBV21-1 | NA | TGTGCCAGCAGCAAAGGTCGAGGGTCCGGAATGAACACTGAAGCTTTCTTT | CASSKGRGSGMNTEAFF
many | TRBJ2-7 | TRBV9 | NA | TGTGCCAGCAGCGTCGACGTGGACTACGAGCAGTACTTC | CASSVDVDYEQYF
many | TRBJ2-5 | TRBV9 | TRBD1 | TGTGCCAGCAGCGGGACAGGGTGGGAGACCCAGTACTTC | CASSGTGWETQYF
many | TRBJ2-3 | TRBV9 | NA | TGTGCCAGCAGCGAAAGCTCAAAACTACTAGCTTTGCAGTATTTT | CASSESSKLLALQYF
NA | TRBJ2-7 | TRBV9 | TRBD2 | TGTGCCAGCAGCACCCAGCGGGGGCTCCGAGGGGAGCAGTACTTC | CASSTQRGLRGEQYF
many | TRBJ2-3 | TRBV9 | NA | TGTGCCAGCAGCGTAACCGGGGCGCTGACAGATACGCAGTATTTT | CASSVTGALTDTQYF
NA | TRBJ2-3 | TRBV9 | TRBD2 | TGTGCCAGCAGCCCCGGACTAGCCCCCACAGATACGCAGTATTTT | CASSPGLAPTDTQYF
NA | TRBJ2-1 | TRBV9 | TRBD2 | TGTGCCAGCAGCGAGACTAGCGGCCACAATGAGCAGTTCTTC | CASSETSGHNEQFF
many | TRBJ2-3 | TRBV9 | NA | TGTGCCAGCAGCGTATCGTCCAGCGTGAGCACAGATACGCAGTATTTT | CASSVSSSVSTDTQYF
many | TRBJ2-1 | TRBV9 | TRBD2 | TGTGCCAGCAGCGTGAGCGGGGGGGCCAACAATGAGCAGTTCTTC | CASSVSGGANNEQFF
many | TRBJ1-4 | TRBV9 | NA | TGTGCCAGCAGCGTAGAAGGAGGGTTCGGTAATGAAAAACTGTTTTTT | CASSVEGGFGNEKLFF
medium-sized | TRBJ2-1 | TRBV9 | NA | TGTGCCAGCAGCGTAGTTGGTAATTATCAATCCTACAATGAGCAGTTCTTC | CASSVVGNYQSYNEQFF
NA | TRBJ1-6 | TRBV9 | NA | TGTGCCAGCAGCCCTCACGAGGAGTCAGGTTCACCCCTCCACTTT | CASSPHEESGSPLHF
medium-sized | TRBJ2-7 | TRBV9 | NA | TGTGCCAGCAGCGCCCAAACGGGTAGCTCCTACGAGCAGTACTTC | CASSAQTGSSYEQYF
many | TRBJ2-1 | TRBV9 | NA | TGTGCCAGCAGCGTTTACACAGTCAGTCAGCAGTTCTTC | CASSVYTVSQQFF
many | TRBJ2-3 | TRBV9 | NA | TGTGCCAGCAGCGGCGACACAGATACGCAGTATTTT | CASSGDTDTQYF
many | TRBJ1-2 | TRBV9 | TRBD1 | TGTGCCAGCAGCGCTCAGACAGGGTTCTATGGCTACACCTTC | CASSAQTGFYGYTF
medium-sized | TRBJ2-2 | TRBV9 | TRBD1 | TGTGCCAGCAGCGGAACAGGGGCAGCGATCACCGGGGAGCTGTTTTTT | CASSGTGAAITGELFF
many | TRBJ2-1 | TRBV9 | NA | TGTGCCAGCAGCGTCCCCACCAACAATGAGCAGTTCTTC | CASSVPTNNEQFF
medium-sized | TRBJ2-5 | TRBV9 | TRBD2 | TGTGCCAGCAGTCCCGGGACTAGCGGGGCCGAGACCCAGTACTTC | CASSPGTSGAETQYF
many | TRBJ2-1 | TRBV9 | TRBD2 | TGTGCCACCTCGACCGGGACTAGCGGGATCAATGAGCAGTTCTTC | CATSTGTSGINEQFF
many | TRBJ2-1 | TRBV9 | NA | TGTGCCAGCAGCGTGAGCCTGAACCCCACTAAAGAGCAGTTCTTC | CASSVSLNPTKEQFF
NA | TRBJ2-7 | TRBV9 | NA | TGTGCCAGCAGCGTAGATGTCACCTCCTACGAGCAGTACTTC | CASSVDVTSYEQYF
many | TRBJ2-5 | TRBV9 | NA | TGTGCCAGCAGCGTTCAGGGTTTTGGTGGGGAGACCCAGTACTTC | CASSVQGFGGETQYF
many | TRBJ1-1 | TRBV9 | NA | TGTGCCAGCAGCGTAGTGGGGGGGTCTGAAGCTTTCTTT | CASSVVGGSEAFF
many | TRBJ2-7 | TRBV9 | TRBD1 | TGTGCCAGCAACCGGGACAGGGAAGATGGCGAGCAGTACTTC | CASNRDREDGEQYF
many | TRBJ2-1 | TRBV9 | NA | TGTGCCAGCAGCGTAGAGGGTAACTCAAACAATGAGCAGTTCTTC | CASSVEGNSNNEQFF
many | TRBJ1-5 | TRBV9 | NA | TGTGCCAGCAGCTTACCCGGGACACCGGGGGAGCCCCAGCATTTT | CASSLPGTPGEPQHF
many | TRBJ2-2 | TRBV9 | NA | TGTGCCAGCAGCGTGATACCGAACACCGGGGAGCTGTTTTTT | CASSVIPNTGELFF
many | TRBJ2-1 | TRBV9 | NA | TGTGCCAGCAGCGTAGCCAGCGCAGGCTCCTACAATGAGCAGTTCTTC | CASSVASAGSYNEQFF
many | TRBJ2-1 | TRBV9 | NA | TGTGCCAGCAGCCCCCACCATGGCAGTGGCAATGAGCAGTTCTTC | CASSPHHGSGNEQFF
many | TRBJ2-2 | TRBV9 | NA | TGTGCCAGCAGCGTACAGAACACCGGGGAGCTGTTTTTT | CASSVQNTGELFF
few | TRBJ1-5 | TRBV9 | TRBD1 | TGTGCCAGCAGCGTAAGCGACAGGGTTATTCAGCCCCAGCATTTT | CASSVSDRVIQPQHF
few | TRBJ2-1 | TRBV9 | TRBD2 | TGTGCCAGCAGCTCAATTCCTAGCGGGAGTACCTACAATGAGCAGTTCTTC | CASSSIPSGSTYNEQFF
many | TRBJ2-1 | TRBV29-1 | NA | TGCAGCGGGGGACCGCCAAACAATGAGCAGTTCTTC | CSGGPPNNEQFF
NA | TRBJ2-1 | TRBV9 | NA | TGTGCCAGCAGCGTAGCTACGAGTTATTACAATGAGCAGTTCTTC | CASSVATSYYNEQFF
many | TRBJ2-7 | TRBV9 | NA | TGTGCCAGCAGCCCCAGGGGGTTAGCGGGATCCTACGAGCAGTACTTC | CASSPRGLAGSYEQYF
many | TRBJ2-5 | TRBV9 | NA | TGTGCCAGCAGCGCCATACAGGGGGGGGAGACCCAGTACTTC | CASSAIQGGETQYF
many | TRBJ2-3 | TRBV9 | NA | TGTGCCAGCAGCGTAGAGAGCACAGATACGCAGTATTTT | CASSVESTDTQYF
many | TRBJ2-1 | TRBV9 | TRBD2 | TGTGCCAGCAGCGAACTTAGCGGGAGCCAAAATGAGCAGTTCTTC | CASSELSGSQNEQFF
many | TRBJ1-2 | TRBV9 | TRBD1 | TGTGCCAGCAGCGTCGCCGGGACAGGGGGGAACTATGGCTACACCTTC | CASSVAGTGGNYGYTF
many | TRBJ2-3 | TRBV9 | NA | TGTGCCAGCAGCGTATTAGCAGATACGCAGTATTTT | CASSVLADTQYF
medium-sized | TRBJ2-1 | TRBV9 | NA | TGTGCCAGCAGCGTAGAGGGGGGCCTTAGCAATGAGCAGTTCTTC | CASSVEGGLSNEQFF
many | TRBJ2-3 | TRBV9 | TRBD1 | TGTGCCAGCAGCGCCGGGACAGAGAGCACAGATACGCAGTATTTT | CASSAGTESTDTQYF
NA | TRBJ2-7 | TRBV9 | TRBD2 | TGTGCCAGCAGCGTAGCGGCAGGGAGGGCCTACGAGCAGTACTTC | CASSVAAGRAYEQYF
many | TRBJ2-7 | TRBV9 | NA | TGTGCCAGCAGCGTCATCCCGGAAACCTACGAGCAGTACTTC | CASSVIPETYEQYF
many | TRBJ1-3 | TRBV9 | NA | TGTGCCAGCAGCGTATTACCGAGCTCTGGAAACACCATATATTTT | CASSVLPSSGNTIYF
many | TRBJ1-5 | TRBV9 | NA | TGTGCCAGCAGCTCTGAACAGAGCAATCAGCCCCAGCATTTT | CASSSEQSNQPQHF
few | TRBJ2-5 | TRBV9 | TRBD1 | TGTGCCAGCAGCGTAGCCCCAGGGGGCCGGGAGACCCAGTACTTC | CASSVAPGGRETQYF
many | TRBJ2-5 | TRBV9 | NA | TGTGCCAGCAGCGTAAGTCACGCGGGAGAGACCCAGTACTTC | CASSVSHAGETQYF
many | TRBJ2-1 | TRBV9 | NA | TGTGCCAGCAGCGTAGCTGTGGGAGGTAACAATGAGCAGTTCTTC | CASSVAVGGNNEQFF